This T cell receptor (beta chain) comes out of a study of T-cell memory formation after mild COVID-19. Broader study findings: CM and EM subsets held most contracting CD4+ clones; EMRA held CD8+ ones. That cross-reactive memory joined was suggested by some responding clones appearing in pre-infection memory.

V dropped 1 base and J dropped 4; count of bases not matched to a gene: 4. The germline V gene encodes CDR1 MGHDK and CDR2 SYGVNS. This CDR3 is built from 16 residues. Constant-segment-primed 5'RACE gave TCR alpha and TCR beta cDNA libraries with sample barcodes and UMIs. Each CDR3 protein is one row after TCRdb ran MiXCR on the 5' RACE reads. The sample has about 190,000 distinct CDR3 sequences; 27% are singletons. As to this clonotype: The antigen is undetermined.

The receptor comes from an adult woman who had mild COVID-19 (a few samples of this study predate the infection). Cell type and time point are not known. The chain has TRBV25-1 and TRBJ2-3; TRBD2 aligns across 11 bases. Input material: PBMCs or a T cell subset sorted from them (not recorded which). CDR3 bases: TGTGCCAGCAGTGAATTGGCTAGCGGGGGGCCAGATACGCAGTATTTT. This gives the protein CASSELASGGPDTQYF.